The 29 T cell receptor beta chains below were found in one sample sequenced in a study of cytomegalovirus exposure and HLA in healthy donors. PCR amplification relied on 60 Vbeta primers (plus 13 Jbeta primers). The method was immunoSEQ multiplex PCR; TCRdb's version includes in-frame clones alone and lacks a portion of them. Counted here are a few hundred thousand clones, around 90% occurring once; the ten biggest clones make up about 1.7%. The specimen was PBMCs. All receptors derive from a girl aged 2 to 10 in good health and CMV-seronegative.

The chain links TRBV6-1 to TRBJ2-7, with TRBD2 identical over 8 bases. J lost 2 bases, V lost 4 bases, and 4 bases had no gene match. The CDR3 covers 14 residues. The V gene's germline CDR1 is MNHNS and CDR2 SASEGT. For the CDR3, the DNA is TGTGCCAGCAGTGCAGCGGGGGCTCCCTACGAGCAGTACTTC. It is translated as CASSAAGAPYEQYF.

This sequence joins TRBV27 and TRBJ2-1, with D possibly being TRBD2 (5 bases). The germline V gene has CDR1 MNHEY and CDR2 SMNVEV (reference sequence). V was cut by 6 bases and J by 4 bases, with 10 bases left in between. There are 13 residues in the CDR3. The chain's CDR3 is CASREDQYNEQFF. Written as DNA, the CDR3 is TGTGCCAGCAGGGAGGATCAGTACAATGAGCAGTTCTTC.

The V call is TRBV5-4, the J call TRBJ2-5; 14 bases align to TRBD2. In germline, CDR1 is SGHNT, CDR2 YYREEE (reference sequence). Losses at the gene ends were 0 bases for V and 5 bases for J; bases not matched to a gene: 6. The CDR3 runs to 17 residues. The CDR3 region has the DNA TGTGCCAGCAGCTTGGGCTCCGGGACTAGCGGGAGCGAGACCCAGTACTTC. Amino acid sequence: CASSLGSGTSGSETQYF. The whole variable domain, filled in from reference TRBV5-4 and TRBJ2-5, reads ETGVTQSPTHLIKTRGQQVTLRCSSQSGHNTVSWYQQALGQGPQFIFQYYREEENGRGNFPPRFSGLQFPNYSSELNVNALELDDSALYLCASSLGSGTSGSETQYFGPGTRLLVL.

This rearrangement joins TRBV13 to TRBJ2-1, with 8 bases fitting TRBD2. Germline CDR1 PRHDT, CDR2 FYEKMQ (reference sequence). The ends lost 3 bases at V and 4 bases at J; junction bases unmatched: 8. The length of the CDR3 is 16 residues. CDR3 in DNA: TGTGCCAGCAGCTTTAGCCGGCTAGCGGGTTACAATGAGCAGTTCTTC. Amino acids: CASSFSRLAGYNEQFF.

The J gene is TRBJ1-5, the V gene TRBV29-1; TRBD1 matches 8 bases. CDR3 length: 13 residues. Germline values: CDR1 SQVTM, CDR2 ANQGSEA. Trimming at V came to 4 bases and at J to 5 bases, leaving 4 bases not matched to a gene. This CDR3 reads CSVGQDRDQPQHF. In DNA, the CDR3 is TGCAGCGTTGGACAGGACAGGGATCAGCCCCAGCATTTT. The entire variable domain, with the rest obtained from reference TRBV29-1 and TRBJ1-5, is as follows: SAVISQKPSRDICQRGTSLTIQCQVDSQVTMMFWYRQQPGQSLTLIATANQGSEATYESGFVIDKFPISRPNLTFSTLTVSNMSPEDSSIYLCSVGQDRDQPQHFGDGTRLSIL.

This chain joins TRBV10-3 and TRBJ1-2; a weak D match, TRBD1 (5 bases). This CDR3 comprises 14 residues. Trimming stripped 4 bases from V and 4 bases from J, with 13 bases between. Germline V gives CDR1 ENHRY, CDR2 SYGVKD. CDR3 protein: CAISVEGRVYGYTF. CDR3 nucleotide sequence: TGTGCCATCAGTGTTGAGGGGAGGGTCTATGGCTACACCTTC.

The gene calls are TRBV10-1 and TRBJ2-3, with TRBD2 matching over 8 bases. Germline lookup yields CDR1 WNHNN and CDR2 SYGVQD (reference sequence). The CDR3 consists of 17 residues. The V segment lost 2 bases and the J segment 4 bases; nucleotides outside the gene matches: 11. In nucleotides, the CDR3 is TGCGCCAGCAGTGAGACCGGGAGGGCCTATCCTCCAGATACGCAGTATTTT. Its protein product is CASSETGRAYPPDTQYF.

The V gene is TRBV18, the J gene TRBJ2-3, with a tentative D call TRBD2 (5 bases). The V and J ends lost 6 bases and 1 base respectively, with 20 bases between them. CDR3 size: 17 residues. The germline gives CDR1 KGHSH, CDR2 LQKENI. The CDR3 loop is CASSSGNRGVGTDTQYF. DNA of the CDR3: TGTGCCAGCTCTTCCGGTAATCGGGGAGTAGGCACAGATACGCAGTATTTT. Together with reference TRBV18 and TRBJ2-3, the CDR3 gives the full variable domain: NAGVMQNPRHLVRRRGQEARLRCSPMKGHSHVYWYRQLPEEGLKFMVYLQKENIIDESGMPKERFSAEFPKEGPSILRIQQVVRGDSAAYFCASSSGNRGVGTDTQYFGPGTRLTVL.

The DNA of the CDR3 is TGTGCCACTATGGATACGGGAGGCTCCTACAATGAGCAGTTCTTC. Its protein product is CATMDTGGSYNEQFF. V usage is TRBV27 and J usage is TRBJ2-1; the match to TRBD2 covers 7 bases. V lost 10 bases and J lost 0; bases outside the gene matches: 9. The CDR3 sequence is 15 residues long. Germline V gene lookup returns CDR1 MNHEY and CDR2 SMNVEV (reference sequence).

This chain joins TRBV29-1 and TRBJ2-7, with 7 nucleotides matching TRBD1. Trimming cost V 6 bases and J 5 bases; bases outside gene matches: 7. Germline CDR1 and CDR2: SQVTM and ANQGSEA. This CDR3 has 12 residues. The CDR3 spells CSVYRGGDEQYF. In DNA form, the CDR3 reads TGCAGCGTATACAGGGGTGGCGACGAGCAGTACTTC.

In DNA form, the CDR3 reads TGTGCCAGCAGCTTAACCCCGCGGGGCAGAGGGAACTACGAGCAGTACTTC. Residues: CASSLTPRGRGNYEQYF. The chain links TRBV7-3 to TRBJ2-7; the D gene is possibly TRBD2 (6 bases). Germline loops: CDR1 SGHTA, CDR2 FQGTGA. The CDR3 sequence is 17 residues long. Trimming shortened V by 0 bases and J by 3 bases, and 18 bases separated the two germline ends.

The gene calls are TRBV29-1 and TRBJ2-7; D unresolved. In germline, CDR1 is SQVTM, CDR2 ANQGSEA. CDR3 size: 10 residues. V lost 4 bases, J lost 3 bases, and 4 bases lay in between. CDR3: CSVGLYEQYF. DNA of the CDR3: TGCAGCGTTGGTCTCTACGAGCAGTACTTC.

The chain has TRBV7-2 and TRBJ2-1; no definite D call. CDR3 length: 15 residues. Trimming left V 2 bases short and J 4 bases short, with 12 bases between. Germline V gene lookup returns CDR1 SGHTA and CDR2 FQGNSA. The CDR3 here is CASSLNIAEYNEQFF. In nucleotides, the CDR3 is TGTGCCAGCAGCTTAAATATAGCAGAGTACAATGAGCAGTTCTTC.

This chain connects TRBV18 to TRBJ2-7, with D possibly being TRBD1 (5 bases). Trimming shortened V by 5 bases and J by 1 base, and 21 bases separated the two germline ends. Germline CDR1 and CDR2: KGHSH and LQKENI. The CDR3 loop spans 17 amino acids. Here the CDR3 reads CASSSLGPSTESYEQYF. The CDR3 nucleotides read TGTGCCAGCTCAAGCCTTGGCCCATCGACAGAGTCCTACGAGCAGTACTTC.

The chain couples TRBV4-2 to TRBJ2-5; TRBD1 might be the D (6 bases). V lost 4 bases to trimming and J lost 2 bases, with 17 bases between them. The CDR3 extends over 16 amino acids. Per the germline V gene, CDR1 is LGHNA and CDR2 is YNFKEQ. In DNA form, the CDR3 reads TGTGCCAGCAGCCCCGCGACAGGTCCTCCACAAGAGACCCAGTACTTC. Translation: CASSPATGPPQETQYF.

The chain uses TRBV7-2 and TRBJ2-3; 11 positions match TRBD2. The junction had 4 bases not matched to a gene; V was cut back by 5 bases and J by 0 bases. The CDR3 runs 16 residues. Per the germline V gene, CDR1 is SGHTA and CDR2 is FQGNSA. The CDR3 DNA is TGTGCCAGCAGCCCGGGACTAGCGGCTAGCACAGATACGCAGTATTTT. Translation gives CASSPGLAASTDTQYF.

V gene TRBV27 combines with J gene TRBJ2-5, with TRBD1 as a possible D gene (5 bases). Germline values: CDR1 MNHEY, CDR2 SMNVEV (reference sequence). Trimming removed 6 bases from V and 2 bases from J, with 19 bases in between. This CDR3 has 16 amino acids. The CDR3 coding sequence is TGTGCCAGCAGAGGGGCCTACTTGAGCTTTCAAGAGACCCAGTACTTC. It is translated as CASRGAYLSFQETQYF.

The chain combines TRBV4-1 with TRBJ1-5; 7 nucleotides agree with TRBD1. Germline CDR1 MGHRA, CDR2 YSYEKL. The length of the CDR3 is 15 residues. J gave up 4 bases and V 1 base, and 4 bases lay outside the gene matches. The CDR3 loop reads CASSQVETGNQPQHF. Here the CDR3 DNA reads TGCGCCAGCAGCCAAGTTGAGACAGGGAATCAGCCCCAGCATTTT.

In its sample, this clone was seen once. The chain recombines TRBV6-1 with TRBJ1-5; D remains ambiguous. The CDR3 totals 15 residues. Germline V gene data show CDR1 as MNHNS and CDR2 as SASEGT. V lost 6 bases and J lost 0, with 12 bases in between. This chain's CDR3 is CASRVGDYSNQPQHF. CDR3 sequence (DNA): TGTGCCAGCAGGGTAGGAGATTATAGCAATCAGCCCCAGCATTTT.

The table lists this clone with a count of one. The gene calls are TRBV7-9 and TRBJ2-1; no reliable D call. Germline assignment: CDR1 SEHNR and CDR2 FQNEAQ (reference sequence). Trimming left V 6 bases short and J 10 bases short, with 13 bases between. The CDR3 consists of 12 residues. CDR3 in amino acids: CASREPGGEQFF. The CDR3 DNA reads TGTGCCAGCAGGGAACCTGGCGGCGAGCAGTTCTTC.

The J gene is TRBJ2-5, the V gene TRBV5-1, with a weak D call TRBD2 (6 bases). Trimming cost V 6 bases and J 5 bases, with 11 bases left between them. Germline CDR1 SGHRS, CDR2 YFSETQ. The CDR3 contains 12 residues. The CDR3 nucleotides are TGCGCCAGCAAAGGGAGGTACGAGACCCAGTACTTC. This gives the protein CASKGRYETQYF.

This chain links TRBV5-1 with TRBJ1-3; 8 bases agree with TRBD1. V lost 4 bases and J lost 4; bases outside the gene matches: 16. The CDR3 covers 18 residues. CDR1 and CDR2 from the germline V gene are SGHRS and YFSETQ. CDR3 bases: TGCGCCAGCAGCCTCCCTCCCCCGACAGGGGTTGCCGGAAACACCATATATTTT. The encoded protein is CASSLPPPTGVAGNTIYF.

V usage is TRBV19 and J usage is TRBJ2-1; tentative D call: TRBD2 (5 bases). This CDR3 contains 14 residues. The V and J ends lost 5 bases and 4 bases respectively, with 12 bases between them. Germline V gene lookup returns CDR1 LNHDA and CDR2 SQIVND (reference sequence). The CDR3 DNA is TGTGCCAGTAGTGTGCTCGCGGGTTACAATGAGCAGTTCTTC. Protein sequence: CASSVLAGYNEQFF.

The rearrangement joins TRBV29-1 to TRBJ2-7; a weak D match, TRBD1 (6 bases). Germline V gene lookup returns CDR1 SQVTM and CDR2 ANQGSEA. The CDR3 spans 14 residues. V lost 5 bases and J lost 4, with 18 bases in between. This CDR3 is CSVLGADRTYEQYF. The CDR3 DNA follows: TGCAGCGTTCTTGGAGCTGACAGGACTTACGAGCAGTACTTC.

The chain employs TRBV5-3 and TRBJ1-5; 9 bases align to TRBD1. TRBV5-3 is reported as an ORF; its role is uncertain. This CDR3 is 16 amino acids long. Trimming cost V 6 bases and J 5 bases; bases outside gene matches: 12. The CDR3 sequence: CARMGQGRSSDQPQHF. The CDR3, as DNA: TGTGCCAGAATGGGACAGGGAAGGAGTTCGGATCAGCCCCAGCATTTT.

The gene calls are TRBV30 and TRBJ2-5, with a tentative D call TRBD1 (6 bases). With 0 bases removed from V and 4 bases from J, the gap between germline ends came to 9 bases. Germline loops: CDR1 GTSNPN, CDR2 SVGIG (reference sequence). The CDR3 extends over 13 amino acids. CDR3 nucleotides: TGTGCCTGGAGTGTGAAGGGGGTAGAGACCCAGTACTTC. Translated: CAWSVKGVETQYF.

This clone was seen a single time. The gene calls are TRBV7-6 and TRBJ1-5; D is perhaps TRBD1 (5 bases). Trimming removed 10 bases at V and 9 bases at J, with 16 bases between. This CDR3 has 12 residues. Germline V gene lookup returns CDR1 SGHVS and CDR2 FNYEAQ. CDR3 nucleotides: TGTGCCATCCCGGGGGTAGGTCGGCCCCAGCATTTT. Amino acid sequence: CAIPGVGRPQHF.

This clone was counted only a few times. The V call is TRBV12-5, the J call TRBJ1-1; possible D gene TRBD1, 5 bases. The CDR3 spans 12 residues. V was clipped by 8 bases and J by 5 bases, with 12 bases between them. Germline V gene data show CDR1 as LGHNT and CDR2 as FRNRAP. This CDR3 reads CASQGEGTEAFF. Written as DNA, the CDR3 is TGTGCTAGTCAGGGCGAAGGGACTGAAGCTTTCTTT.

CDR3 region: CASSTWGGYGYTF. DNA for the CDR3: TGTGCCAGCAGCACCTGGGGGGGTTATGGCTACACCTTC. V usage is TRBV6-5 and J usage is TRBJ1-2; TRBD1 is a possible D gene (5 bases). The CDR3 extends over 13 amino acids. Germline lookup yields CDR1 MNHEY and CDR2 SVGAGI. Trimming took off 6 bases at V and 5 bases at J, with 13 bases between the two ends.